Listed below are T cell receptor beta chains from one sample, sequenced in a study of regulatory T cells in long-lasting Graves disease. TCRdb ran MiXCR on the multiplex PCR reads and lists one entry per CDR3 protein. The data show roughly 220,000 distinct CDR3 sequences, with 18% seen just once and roughly a fifth held by the top ten. The input for sequencing was peripheral blood mononuclear cells (PBMCs), taken at new diagnosis, from a patient treated with antithyroid drugs. These receptors originate from a female donor with Graves disease. Each CDR3 is given with its conserved first and last residue. Fields, in order: V gene, clone size, D gene, J gene, CDR3 length, CDR3 DNA, CDR3 protein. The D gene is left open where the match is weak. A clone size is listed for some rows: how often the clone was seen (once, few, many), or a class if it is expanded.

v_call: TRBV12-3/TRBV12-4; clone_size: many; d_call: TRBD1; j_call: TRBJ1-1; cdr3_length: 14; cdr3_nt: TGTGCCAGCACCGGGGACAGTATGAACACTGAAGCTTTCTTT; cdr3_aa: CASTGDSMNTEAFF
v_call: TRBV6-2/TRBV6-3; clone_size: many; d_call: TRBD2; j_call: TRBJ2-7; cdr3_length: 15; cdr3_nt: TGTGCCAGCAGAGTACTAGCGGGGGGCTCCTACGAGCAGTACTTC; cdr3_aa: CASRVLAGGSYEQYF
v_call: TRBV11-2; clone_size: -; d_call: TRBD2; j_call: TRBJ2-7; cdr3_length: 14; cdr3_nt: TGTGCCAGCAGCGAAGCGGGAGGATCCTACGAGCAGTACTTC; cdr3_aa: CASSEAGGSYEQYF
v_call: TRBV7-9; clone_size: -; d_call: TRBD2; j_call: TRBJ2-3; cdr3_length: 16; cdr3_nt: TGTGCCAGCAGCTCCCAGATAGCGGGAAGCACAGATACGCAGTATTTT; cdr3_aa: CASSSQIAGSTDTQYF
v_call: TRBV30; clone_size: many; d_call: -; j_call: TRBJ1-5; cdr3_length: 15; cdr3_nt: TGTGCCTGGAGTCCCCTGGGGGTTAGCAATCAGCCCCAGCATTTT; cdr3_aa: CAWSPLGVSNQPQHF
v_call: TRBV5-6; clone_size: many; d_call: -; j_call: TRBJ1-1; cdr3_length: 14; cdr3_nt: TGTGCCAGCAGCTCCCTTCGAGTGTTGGCTGAAGCTTTCTTT; cdr3_aa: CASSSLRVLAEAFF
v_call: TRBV20-1; clone_size: many; d_call: TRBD2; j_call: TRBJ2-5; cdr3_length: 13; cdr3_nt: TGCAGTGCTAGAGAGGTTGCTAGCGGGACCCAGTACTTC; cdr3_aa: CSAREVASGTQYF
v_call: TRBV7-9; clone_size: -; d_call: TRBD2; j_call: TRBJ2-7; cdr3_length: 14; cdr3_nt: TGTGCCAGCAGCCCGGGGGGAGGGGCCTACGAGCAGTACTTC; cdr3_aa: CASSPGGGAYEQYF
v_call: TRBV30; clone_size: many; d_call: -; j_call: TRBJ1-1; cdr3_length: 13; cdr3_nt: TGTGCCTGGAGGAAAACGGGTGTTACTGAAGCTTTCTTT; cdr3_aa: CAWRKTGVTEAFF
v_call: TRBV19; clone_size: many; d_call: -; j_call: TRBJ2-1; cdr3_length: 14; cdr3_nt: TGTGCCAGCAATAGCGGTTTGAGCGACAATGAGCAGTTCTTC; cdr3_aa: CASNSGLSDNEQFF
v_call: TRBV9; clone_size: many; d_call: -; j_call: TRBJ2-1; cdr3_length: 13; cdr3_nt: TGTGCCAGCAGCGTAGGCCTAGCCAATGAGCAGTTCTTC; cdr3_aa: CASSVGLANEQFF
v_call: TRBV12-3/TRBV12-4; clone_size: -; d_call: TRBD1; j_call: TRBJ1-4; cdr3_length: 18; cdr3_nt: TGTGCCAGCCTTAACACGGGACAGGGGGCCGAGGGACGTGAAAAACTGTTTTTT; cdr3_aa: CASLNTGQGAEGREKLFF
v_call: TRBV2; clone_size: many; d_call: TRBD1; j_call: TRBJ1-2; cdr3_length: 14; cdr3_nt: TGTGCCACCGGGGACCCGGGACAGCCTTACGGCTACACCTTC; cdr3_aa: CATGDPGQPYGYTF
v_call: TRBV12-3/TRBV12-4; clone_size: many; d_call: TRBD2; j_call: TRBJ2-1; cdr3_length: 16; cdr3_nt: TGTGCCAGCAGTTTTCCAACTAGCGGGAGGAACAATGAGCAGTTCTTC; cdr3_aa: CASSFPTSGRNNEQFF
v_call: TRBV24-1; clone_size: many; d_call: TRBD1; j_call: TRBJ1-2; cdr3_length: 21; cdr3_nt: TGTGCCACCAGTGGCCTCCGTTTCCCGGGACAGGGGGCGGAGGGGTACTATGGCTACACCTTC; cdr3_aa: CATSGLRFPGQGAEGYYGYTF
v_call: TRBV20-1; clone_size: few; d_call: -; j_call: TRBJ2-4; cdr3_length: 13; cdr3_nt: TGCAGTGCTGGGGTGGTAGCCAAAAACATTCAGTACTTC; cdr3_aa: CSAGVVAKNIQYF
v_call: TRBV29-1; clone_size: -; d_call: -; j_call: TRBJ2-5; cdr3_length: 14; cdr3_nt: TGCAGCGTTGCGGCCAGGTTGGCGAAAGAGACCCAGTACTTC; cdr3_aa: CSVAARLAKETQYF
v_call: TRBV30; clone_size: many; d_call: TRBD1; j_call: TRBJ1-2; cdr3_length: 14; cdr3_nt: TGTGCCTGGAGTCTGGCAGGGGGCCCCTATGGCTACACCTTC; cdr3_aa: CAWSLAGGPYGYTF
v_call: TRBV28; clone_size: many; d_call: TRBD2; j_call: TRBJ2-7; cdr3_length: 14; cdr3_nt: TGTGCCAGCAGTTTATCGGGACTATCGAACGAGCAGTACTTC; cdr3_aa: CASSLSGLSNEQYF
v_call: TRBV27; clone_size: many; d_call: -; j_call: TRBJ1-2; cdr3_length: 10; cdr3_nt: TGTGCCAGCAGTTTTGGCGGCTACACCTTC; cdr3_aa: CASSFGGYTF
v_call: TRBV5-5; clone_size: many; d_call: TRBD1; j_call: TRBJ1-4; cdr3_length: 15; cdr3_nt: TGTGCCAGCAGCTTCCGACAGGGGCTTAATGAAAAACTGTTTTTT; cdr3_aa: CASSFRQGLNEKLFF
v_call: TRBV19; clone_size: -; d_call: TRBD2; j_call: TRBJ2-2; cdr3_length: 16; cdr3_nt: TGTGCCAGTAGTATGGGGCTAGCGGGAAAAACCGGGGAGCTGTTTTTT; cdr3_aa: CASSMGLAGKTGELFF
v_call: TRBV19; clone_size: -; d_call: TRBD1; j_call: TRBJ2-7; cdr3_length: 18; cdr3_nt: TGTGCCAGTAGTTTTGGACAGGGGGTGTTTACTAGTTCCTACGAGCAGTACTTC; cdr3_aa: CASSFGQGVFTSSYEQYF
v_call: TRBV7-2; clone_size: many; d_call: TRBD2; j_call: TRBJ2-1; cdr3_length: 17; cdr3_nt: TGTGCCAGCAGCTTCCCAGTCCTAGCGGGAGGGCCGGGTGAGCAGTTCTTC; cdr3_aa: CASSFPVLAGGPGEQFF
v_call: TRBV5-6; clone_size: many; d_call: TRBD2; j_call: TRBJ2-2; cdr3_length: 14; cdr3_nt: TGTGCCAGCATTAGCGGGAGACGCGCCGGGGAGCTGTTTTTT; cdr3_aa: CASISGRRAGELFF
v_call: TRBV3-1; clone_size: few; d_call: -; j_call: TRBJ1-2; cdr3_length: 13; cdr3_nt: TGTGCCAGCAGCCCCCCTGCCCGCTATGGCTACACCTTC; cdr3_aa: CASSPPARYGYTF
v_call: TRBV3-1; clone_size: many; d_call: -; j_call: TRBJ2-7; cdr3_length: 11; cdr3_nt: TGTGCCAGCAGCCAAGATCTCGAGCAGTACTTC; cdr3_aa: CASSQDLEQYF
v_call: TRBV20-1; clone_size: many; d_call: TRBD2; j_call: TRBJ2-1; cdr3_length: 15; cdr3_nt: TGCAGTGCTAGCTCCGGGACTAGCGGGATTAAAGAGCAGTTCTTC; cdr3_aa: CSASSGTSGIKEQFF
v_call: TRBV10-1; clone_size: -; d_call: -; j_call: TRBJ1-3; cdr3_length: 18; cdr3_nt: TGCGCCAGCAGTGACTACAATAGGGTCAAGAGTTCTGGAAACACCATATATTTT; cdr3_aa: CASSDYNRVKSSGNTIYF
v_call: TRBV14; clone_size: many; d_call: -; j_call: TRBJ2-1; cdr3_length: 13; cdr3_nt: TGTGCCAGCAGCCCTCCAGCCTACAATGAGCAGTTCTTC; cdr3_aa: CASSPPAYNEQFF
v_call: TRBV11-1; clone_size: -; d_call: -; j_call: TRBJ2-7; cdr3_length: 15; cdr3_nt: TGTGCCAGCAGCCTCCCGGGATCTACGGCCTACGAGCAGTACTTC; cdr3_aa: CASSLPGSTAYEQYF
v_call: TRBV24-1; clone_size: many; d_call: -; j_call: TRBJ2-5; cdr3_length: 13; cdr3_nt: TGTGCCACCAGTGGGGGACATTCGGAGACCCAGTACTTC; cdr3_aa: CATSGGHSETQYF
v_call: TRBV20-1; clone_size: few; d_call: TRBD2; j_call: TRBJ2-5; cdr3_length: 16; cdr3_nt: TGCAGTGCTCCAGGCCCCAGCGGGAGGGCCAGGGAGACCCAGTACTTC; cdr3_aa: CSAPGPSGRARETQYF
v_call: TRBV6-1; clone_size: many; d_call: -; j_call: TRBJ2-5; cdr3_length: 13; cdr3_nt: TGTGCCGCCAACAGGGTATTTTCAGAGACCCAGTACTTC; cdr3_aa: CAANRVFSETQYF
v_call: TRBV19; clone_size: many; d_call: -; j_call: TRBJ2-7; cdr3_length: 14; cdr3_nt: TGTGCCAGTAGTATTTCGACTACTTCCTACGAGCAGTACTTC; cdr3_aa: CASSISTTSYEQYF
v_call: TRBV28; clone_size: many; d_call: TRBD1; j_call: TRBJ1-3; cdr3_length: 19; cdr3_nt: TGTGCCAGCAGTCAGACGCCTGGGGGACAGGGGCGCCAAGGAAACACCATATATTTT; cdr3_aa: CASSQTPGGQGRQGNTIYF
v_call: TRBV24-1; clone_size: many; d_call: -; j_call: TRBJ1-2; cdr3_length: 16; cdr3_nt: TGTGCCACCAGTGATTTGGACCCAGGTGGTAAATTTGGCTACACCTTC; cdr3_aa: CATSDLDPGGKFGYTF
v_call: TRBV7-9; clone_size: many; d_call: -; j_call: TRBJ2-1; cdr3_length: 14; cdr3_nt: TGTGCCAGCAGCTTCTCAGCGGAGATCAATGAGCAGTTCTTC; cdr3_aa: CASSFSAEINEQFF
v_call: TRBV11-2; clone_size: many; d_call: TRBD1; j_call: TRBJ1-3; cdr3_length: 19; cdr3_nt: TGTGCCACTTCCCATCTGGGACAGGGAAGGGGGGAGGCTGGAAACACCATATATTTT; cdr3_aa: CATSHLGQGRGEAGNTIYF
v_call: TRBV24-1; clone_size: many; d_call: -; j_call: TRBJ2-2; cdr3_length: 13; cdr3_nt: TGTGCCACCAGTGACCGCCCCACCGGGGAGCTGTTTTTT; cdr3_aa: CATSDRPTGELFF
v_call: TRBV6-4; clone_size: few; d_call: TRBD2; j_call: TRBJ2-1; cdr3_length: 14; cdr3_nt: TGTGCCAGCAGTGCCACCAGCGGGAGCTATGAGCAGTTCTTC; cdr3_aa: CASSATSGSYEQFF
v_call: TRBV29-1; clone_size: many; d_call: -; j_call: TRBJ2-3; cdr3_length: 14; cdr3_nt: TGCAGCGTTGTGTACGGGTTTAGCACAGATACGCAGTATTTT; cdr3_aa: CSVVYGFSTDTQYF
v_call: TRBV6-2/TRBV6-3; clone_size: many; d_call: TRBD1; j_call: TRBJ1-3; cdr3_length: 18; cdr3_nt: TGTGCCAGCAGTTACCCAGGACAGGGGCCCCACTCTGGAAACACCATATATTTT; cdr3_aa: CASSYPGQGPHSGNTIYF
v_call: TRBV10-3; clone_size: many; d_call: -; j_call: TRBJ1-5; cdr3_length: 13; cdr3_nt: TGTGCCATCAGTTCATTGCATGATCAGCCCCAGCATTTT; cdr3_aa: CAISSLHDQPQHF
v_call: TRBV20-1; clone_size: many; d_call: -; j_call: TRBJ2-2; cdr3_length: 16; cdr3_nt: TGCAGTGCTAGAGATGGGGGGCGACCGAACACCGGGGAGCTGTTTTTT; cdr3_aa: CSARDGGRPNTGELFF
v_call: TRBV11-3; clone_size: few; d_call: TRBD2; j_call: TRBJ2-2; cdr3_length: 16; cdr3_nt: TGTGCCAGCAGCCCCGGACTAGCGGGAGGCCCCGGGGAGCTGTTTTTT; cdr3_aa: CASSPGLAGGPGELFF
v_call: TRBV12-3/TRBV12-4; clone_size: many; d_call: -; j_call: TRBJ1-1; cdr3_length: 11; cdr3_nt: TGTGCCAGCAGTTTCGAGACCCGGGCTTTCTTT; cdr3_aa: CASSFETRAFF
v_call: TRBV27; clone_size: many; d_call: -; j_call: TRBJ2-5; cdr3_length: 13; cdr3_nt: TGTGCCAGCGGAAGGGGAGTCAGAGAGACCCAGTACTTC; cdr3_aa: CASGRGVRETQYF
v_call: TRBV6-1; clone_size: -; d_call: -; j_call: TRBJ1-2; cdr3_length: 11; cdr3_nt: TGTGCCGGGAGGTTAGGCTATGGCTACACCTTC; cdr3_aa: CAGRLGYGYTF
v_call: TRBV2; clone_size: -; d_call: -; j_call: TRBJ2-7; cdr3_length: 13; cdr3_nt: TGTGCCAGCAGGTATAGCGGACCCTACGAGCAGTACTTC; cdr3_aa: CASRYSGPYEQYF
v_call: TRBV6-1; clone_size: many; d_call: -; j_call: TRBJ1-1; cdr3_length: 13; cdr3_nt: TGTGCCAGCAGTACAGGGCTTCACACTGAAGCTTTCTTT; cdr3_aa: CASSTGLHTEAFF
v_call: TRBV28; clone_size: many; d_call: -; j_call: TRBJ1-2; cdr3_length: 13; cdr3_nt: TGTGCCAGCAGCCTCGGCTCGCCGGCTGGCTACACCTTC; cdr3_aa: CASSLGSPAGYTF
v_call: TRBV6-1; clone_size: -; d_call: -; j_call: TRBJ2-1; cdr3_length: 14; cdr3_nt: TGTGCCAGCAGCGCCGCCGGAGACCGCAATGAGCAGTTCTTC; cdr3_aa: CASSAAGDRNEQFF
v_call: TRBV10-1; clone_size: many; d_call: -; j_call: TRBJ1-1; cdr3_length: 13; cdr3_nt: TGCGCCAGCAGCAGGAACGAGGACACTGAAGCTTTCTTT; cdr3_aa: CASSRNEDTEAFF
v_call: TRBV3-1; clone_size: many; d_call: -; j_call: TRBJ1-2; cdr3_length: 14; cdr3_nt: TGTGCCAGCAGCCCATTGGGGGGCGCGTTTGGCTACACCTTC; cdr3_aa: CASSPLGGAFGYTF